Detailed here is one T cell receptor (beta chain). Trimming left V 9 bases short and J 8 bases short, with 10 bases between. The germline gives CDR1 MDHEN, CDR2 SYDVKM. The CDR3 loop spans 10 amino acids. The entry originates in a study of blood T cell dynamics during melanoma immunotherapy. Time point in this sample: pre-treatment baseline. Samples come from before therapy and from week 3 after the first blockade cycle. Patients had no prior systemic cancer treatment, immunosuppressants or other active cancers. Sequencing was performed with immunoSEQ multiplex PCR; in TCRdb, only in-frame clones are kept and a portion is missing. The sample has fewer than 7,500 clones; roughly 85% are singletons.

The sequence was collected from a human donor with melanoma. The sequencing here drew on blood, taken from a patient treated with checkpoint blockade. The rearrangement uses TRBV28 and TRBJ1-2; D gene uncertain. The CDR3 here is CASYFGGYTF. The CDR3 DNA is TGTGCCAGTTATTTCGGAGGCTACACCTTC.